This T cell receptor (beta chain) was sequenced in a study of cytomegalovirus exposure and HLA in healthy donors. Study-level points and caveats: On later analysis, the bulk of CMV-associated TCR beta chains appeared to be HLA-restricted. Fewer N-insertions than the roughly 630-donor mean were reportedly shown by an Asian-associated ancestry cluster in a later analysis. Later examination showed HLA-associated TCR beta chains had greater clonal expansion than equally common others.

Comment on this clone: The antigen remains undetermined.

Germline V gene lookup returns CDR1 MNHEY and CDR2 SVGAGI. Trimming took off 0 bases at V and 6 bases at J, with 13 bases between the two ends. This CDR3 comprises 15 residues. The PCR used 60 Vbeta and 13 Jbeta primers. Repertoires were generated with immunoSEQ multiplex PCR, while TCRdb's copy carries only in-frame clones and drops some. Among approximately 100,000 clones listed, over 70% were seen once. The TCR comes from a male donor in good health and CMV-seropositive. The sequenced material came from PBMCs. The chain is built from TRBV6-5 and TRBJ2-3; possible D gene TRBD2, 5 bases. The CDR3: CASSYSIGRGDTQYF. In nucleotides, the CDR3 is TGTGCCAGCAGTTACTCGATTGGGCGCGGGGATACGCAGTATTTT.